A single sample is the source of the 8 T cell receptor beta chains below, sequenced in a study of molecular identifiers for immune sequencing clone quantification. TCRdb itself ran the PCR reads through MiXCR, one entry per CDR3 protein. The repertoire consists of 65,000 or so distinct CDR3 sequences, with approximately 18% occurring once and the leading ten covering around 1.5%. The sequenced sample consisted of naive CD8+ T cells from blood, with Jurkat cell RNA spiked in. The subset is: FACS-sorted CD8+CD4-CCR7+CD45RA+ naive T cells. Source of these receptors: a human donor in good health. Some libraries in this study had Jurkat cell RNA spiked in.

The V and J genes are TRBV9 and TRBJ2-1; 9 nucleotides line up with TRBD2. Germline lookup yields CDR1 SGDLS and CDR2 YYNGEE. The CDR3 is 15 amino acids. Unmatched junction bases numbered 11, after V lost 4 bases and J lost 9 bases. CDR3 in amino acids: CASSPGLATVGEQFF. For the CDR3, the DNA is TGTGCCAGCAGCCCTGGACTAGCGACCGTCGGTGAGCAGTTCTTC.

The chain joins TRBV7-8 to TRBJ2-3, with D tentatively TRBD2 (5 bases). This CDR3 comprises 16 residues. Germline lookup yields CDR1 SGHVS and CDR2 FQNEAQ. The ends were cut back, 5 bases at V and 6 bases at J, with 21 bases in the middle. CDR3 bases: TGTGCCAGCAGCCGCAATGACGCGGGTTTTGGGGATACGCAGTATTTT. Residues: CASSRNDAGFGDTQYF.

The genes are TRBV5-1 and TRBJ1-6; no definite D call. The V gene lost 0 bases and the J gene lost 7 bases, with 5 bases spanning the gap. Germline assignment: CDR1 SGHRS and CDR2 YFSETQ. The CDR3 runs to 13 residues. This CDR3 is CASSLAENSPLHF. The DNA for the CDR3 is TGCGCCAGCAGCTTGGCCGAAAATTCACCCCTCCACTTT.

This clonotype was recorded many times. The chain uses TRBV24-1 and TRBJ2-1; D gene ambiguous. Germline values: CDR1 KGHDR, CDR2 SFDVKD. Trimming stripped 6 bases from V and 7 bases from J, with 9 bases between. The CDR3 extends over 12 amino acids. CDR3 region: CATSPSGNEQFF. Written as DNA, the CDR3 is TGTGCCACCAGTCCTTCTGGGAATGAGCAGTTCTTC.

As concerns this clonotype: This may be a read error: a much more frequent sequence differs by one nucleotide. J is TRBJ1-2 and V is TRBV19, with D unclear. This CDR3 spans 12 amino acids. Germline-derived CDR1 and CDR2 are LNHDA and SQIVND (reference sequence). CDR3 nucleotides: TGTGCCAGTACCACAGCTAGGTATGGCTACGCCTTC. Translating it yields CASTTARYGYAF. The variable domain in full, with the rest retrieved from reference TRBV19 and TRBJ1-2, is DGGITQSPKYLFRKEGQNVTLSCEQNLNHDAMYWYRQDPGQGLRLIYYSQIVNDFQKGDIAEGYSVSREKKESFPLTVTSAQKNPTAFYLCASTTARYGYAFGSGTRLTVV.

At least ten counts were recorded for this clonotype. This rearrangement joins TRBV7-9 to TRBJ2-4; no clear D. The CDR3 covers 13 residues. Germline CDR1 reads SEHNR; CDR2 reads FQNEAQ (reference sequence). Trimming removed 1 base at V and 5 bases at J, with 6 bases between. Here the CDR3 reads CASSLDPENIQYF. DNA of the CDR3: TGTGCCAGCAGCTTAGATCCAGAAAACATTCAGTACTTC.

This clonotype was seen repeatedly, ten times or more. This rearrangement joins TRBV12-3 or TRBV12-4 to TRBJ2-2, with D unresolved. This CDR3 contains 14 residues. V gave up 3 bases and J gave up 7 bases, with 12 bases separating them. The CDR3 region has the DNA TGTGCCAGCAGTTTGGTCCTTACGGTCGGGGAGCTGTTTTTT. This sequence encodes CASSLVLTVGELFF.

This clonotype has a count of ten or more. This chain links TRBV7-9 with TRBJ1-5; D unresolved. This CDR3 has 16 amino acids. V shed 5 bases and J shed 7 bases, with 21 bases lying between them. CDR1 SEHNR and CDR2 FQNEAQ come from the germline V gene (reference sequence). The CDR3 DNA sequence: TGTGCCAGCAGCGCTGGCCCTACGGGCCTCGGGCAGCCCCAGCATTTT. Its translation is CASSAGPTGLGQPQHF.